This passage covers 5 T cell receptor beta chains from one sample sequenced in a study of T cell changes during pregnancy in multiple sclerosis. Generated by immunoSEQ multiplex PCR, the TCRdb table keeps only in-frame clones and is missing some. The repertoire holds roughly 86,000 clones, with 85% to 95% as singletons. The sequencing here drew on peripheral blood, taken in the first trimester of pregnancy. These receptor sequences come from a female donor with multiple sclerosis, enrolled in a pregnancy study.

The rearrangement joins TRBV7-2 to TRBJ2-5, with 9 bases identical to TRBD1. The CDR3 has 14 residues. Germline V gene lookup returns CDR1 SGHTA and CDR2 FQGNSA. Trimming removed 4 bases from V and 5 bases from J; junction bases left unmatched: 5. CDR3 nucleotides: TGTGCCAGCAGCTCCGGACAGGGGCGGGAGACCCAGTACTTC. Its protein is CASSSGQGRETQYF.

V usage is TRBV4-3 and J usage is TRBJ2-7; 8 positions match TRBD1. Germline V CDR1 and CDR2: LGHNA, YSLEER. Trimming at V came to 0 bases and at J to 7 bases, leaving 5 bases not matched to a gene. The CDR3 length is 14 residues. The CDR3 sequence is CASSQDQGAREQYF. CDR3 DNA: TGCGCCAGCAGCCAAGATCAGGGGGCGAGAGAGCAGTACTTC.

The chain couples TRBV19 to TRBJ1-1; D gene uncertain. Trimming cost V 3 bases and J 0 bases, with 14 bases left between them. CDR3 length equals 16 residues. CDR1 and CDR2 (germline): LNHDA, SQIVND (reference sequence). CDR3 nucleotide sequence: TGTGCCAGTAGTATCCCCGTGACTGAAATGAACACTGAAGCTTTCTTT. Translated, it gives CASSIPVTEMNTEAFF.

The CDR3 loop reads CASSPGGTDTQYF. The CDR3 nucleotides read TGTGCCAGCAGCCCAGGGGGCACAGATACGCAGTATTTT. V and J are TRBV6-5 and TRBJ2-3, with TRBD1 as a possible D gene (6 bases). Germline CDR1 MNHEY, CDR2 SVGAGI. There are 13 residues in the CDR3. Trimming shortened V by 6 bases and J by 1 base, and 8 bases separated the two germline ends.

As concerns this clone: Other DNA sequences in the sample encode the same CDR3. CDR3 in amino acids: CASSLVAGDTEAFF. CDR3 coding DNA: TGTGCCAGCAGCTTAGTAGCCGGGGACACTGAAGCTTTCTTT. The rearrangement joins TRBV7-9 to TRBJ1-1, with D hard to call. The CDR3 has 14 residues. The germline V and J ends were trimmed by 1 base and 3 bases, with 9 bases remaining between them. Germline CDR1 is SEHNR and CDR2 is FQNEAQ (reference sequence).